These 32 T cell receptor beta chains were sequenced from one sample in a study of spatial heterogeneity in lung cancer. TCRdb independently ran MiXCR on the 5' RACE reads; one entry per CDR3 protein. The table records about 48,000 distinct CDR3 sequences, roughly 5.7% of them present only once. This sample's time point: sample taken at primary tumor resection. Sequencing covered unsorted whole RNA taken from tumor, nontumor lung or frozen PBMC. Specimen: PBMCs, collected at surgery. The receptors were sampled from a male donor with early-stage non-small cell lung cancer.

This clonotype was recorded at least ten times. The chain carries TRBV27 and TRBJ2-1, with 7 bases fitting TRBD1. The CDR3 is 14 amino acids. V was clipped by 5 bases and J by 7 bases; unmatched bases: 8. Germline CDR1 is MNHEY and CDR2 is SMNVEV (reference sequence). Here the CDR3 DNA reads TGTGCCAGCAGTCCAAGCAACAGGGGTAATGAGCAGTTCTTC. This sequence encodes CASSPSNRGNEQFF.

The chain employs TRBV19 and TRBJ2-1; D ambiguous. Germline loops: CDR1 LNHDA, CDR2 SQIVND (reference sequence). The CDR3 has 14 residues. V lost 3 bases and J lost 2, with 8 bases in between. Here the CDR3 reads CASSMTSTYNEQFF. The CDR3, as DNA: TGTGCCAGTAGTATGACAAGCACCTACAATGAGCAGTTCTTC.

This clonotype is medium-sized (0.01 to 0.1%) by share. The V and J genes are TRBV20-1 and TRBJ2-1; D may be TRBD2 (7 bases). Between the trimmed V and J ends, which lost 5 bases and 3 bases, there was a span of 14 bases. Germline-derived CDR1 and CDR2 are DFQATT and SNEGSKA (reference sequence). This CDR3 is built from 14 residues. The CDR3 reads CSAGGAGFYNEQFF. The DNA for the CDR3 is TGCAGTGCTGGGGGGGCGGGATTCTACAATGAGCAGTTCTTC.

This clonotype was found many times. CDR3 amino acids: CASSQNRGDEQFF. In DNA form, the CDR3 reads TGTGCCAGCAGCCAGAACAGAGGCGATGAGCAGTTCTTC. This chain joins TRBV4-2 and TRBJ2-1; D unclear. Looked up from germline, CDR1 is LGHNA and CDR2 is YNFKEQ. There are 13 residues in the CDR3. Trimming shortened V by 3 bases and J by 8 bases, and 11 bases separated the two germline ends.

This clonotype was counted at least ten times. The chain links TRBV7-9 to TRBJ2-7, with 8 positions matching TRBD1. Germline CDR1 SEHNR, CDR2 FQNEAQ (reference sequence). The CDR3 loop spans 14 amino acids. The V and J ends lost 5 bases and 3 bases, in that order; junction bases with no gene match: 6. The CDR3 bases are TGTGCCAGCAGCGCAGCCGGGACAGGCTACGAGCAGTACTTC. Its protein is CASSAAGTGYEQYF.

There are many counts of this clonotype. The chain carries TRBV7-8 and TRBJ2-2, with 10 bases lining up with TRBD2. Unmatched junction bases numbered 6, after V lost 4 bases and J lost 4 bases. The CDR3 contains 16 residues. Germline CDR1 reads SGHVS; CDR2 reads FQNEAQ. CDR3 coding DNA: TGTGCCAGCAGCTACGGACTAGCGGAACCCACCGGGGAGCTGTTTTTT. It translates to CASSYGLAEPTGELFF.

This clonotype has a count of ten or more. The rearrangement joins TRBV29-1 to TRBJ2-1, with D hard to call. Trimming cost V 4 bases and J 3 bases, with 13 bases left between them. The CDR3 runs to 14 residues. Germline V gene lookup returns CDR1 SQVTM and CDR2 ANQGSEA. CDR3 loop: CSVGYGSDYNEQFF. In DNA, the CDR3 is TGCAGCGTTGGGTACGGGTCGGACTACAATGAGCAGTTCTTC.

This clonotype was counted many times. The chain joins TRBV29-1 to TRBJ2-7, with D tentatively TRBD2 (6 bases). The CDR3 contains 13 residues. V lost 4 bases and J 3 bases, leaving 13 bases between the germline ends. Germline-derived CDR1 and CDR2 are SQVTM and ANQGSEA. CDR3 region: CSVGAGGYYEQYF. The CDR3 nucleotides are TGCAGCGTTGGGGCCGGGGGATACTACGAGCAGTACTTC.

This clonotype was picked up many times. This rearrangement joins TRBV6-2 or TRBV6-3 to TRBJ2-7; 8 nucleotides line up with TRBD1. CDR1 and CDR2 (germline): MNHEY, SVGEGT. V gave up 4 bases and J gave up 3 bases; unmatched junction bases: 8. The CDR3 spans 15 residues. CDR3 loop: CASSSIDRGGYEQYF. In DNA, the CDR3 is TGTGCCAGCAGTTCCATCGACAGGGGAGGCTACGAGCAGTACTTC.

The sample holds many counts of this clonotype. The rearrangement links TRBV10-2 to TRBJ2-1, with D unclear. Trimming cost V 2 bases and J 1 base, with 6 bases left between them. Germline CDR1 is WSHSY and CDR2 is SAAADI. The CDR3 length is 14 residues. Here the CDR3 reads CASSELGSYNEQFF. CDR3 in DNA: TGCGCCAGCAGTGAGCTAGGATCCTACAATGAGCAGTTCTTC.

This clonotype was counted ten times or more. The J gene is TRBJ2-7, the V gene TRBV7-8, with D maybe TRBD2 (5 bases). Trimming removed 1 base at V and 3 bases at J, with 10 bases between. Germline CDR1 SGHVS, CDR2 FQNEAQ. The CDR3 extends over 14 amino acids. The CDR3 here is CASSLGQRIYEQYF. The CDR3 DNA sequence: TGTGCCAGCAGCTTAGGTCAGCGGATCTACGAGCAGTACTTC.

This clonotype has a count of ten or more. This chain links TRBV6-1 with TRBJ1-6; D is perhaps TRBD1 (5 bases). Trimming cost V 6 bases and J 7 bases, with 16 bases left between them. Germline CDR1 MNHNS, CDR2 SASEGT. The CDR3 loop spans 15 amino acids. The CDR3 protein is CASRAPGTWNSPLHF. CDR3 DNA: TGTGCCAGCAGGGCTCCCGGGACTTGGAATTCACCCCTCCACTTT.

Ten or more counts support this clonotype. This sequence joins TRBV4-3 and TRBJ2-7; 9 bases match TRBD2. The germline V gene encodes CDR1 LGHNA and CDR2 YSLEER. This CDR3 region has 15 residues. V lost 4 bases and J lost 2; bases outside the gene matches: 6. The CDR3 region is CASSLGASGTYEQYF. CDR3 nucleotides: TGCGCCAGCAGCCTCGGGGCTAGCGGGACCTACGAGCAGTACTTC.

In its sample, this clonotype was seen many times. The chain is built from TRBV7-9 and TRBJ1-1, with unresolved D. Germline CDR1 SEHNR, CDR2 FQNEAQ (reference sequence). The CDR3 spans 15 residues. V lost 5 bases, J lost 0 bases, and 13 bases lay in between. Here the CDR3 reads CASSGVRWMNTEAFF. The CDR3 DNA is TGTGCCAGCAGCGGGGTACGATGGATGAACACTGAAGCTTTCTTT. The variable domain in full, with the rest retrieved from reference TRBV7-9 and TRBJ1-1, is DTGVSQNPRHKITKRGQNVTFRCDPISEHNRLYWYRQTLGQGPEFLTYFQNEAQLEKSRLLSDRFSAERPKGSFSTLEIQRTEQGDSAMYLCASSGVRWMNTEAFFGQGTRLTVV.

This clonotype was counted at least ten times. The CDR3 sequence: CASSLNGGTEAFF. CDR3 bases: TGTGCCAGCAGCTTAAATGGGGGCACTGAAGCTTTCTTT. This chain links TRBV7-9 with TRBJ1-1; possibly TRBD1 for D (5 bases). The CDR3 contains 13 residues. The ends were cut back, 2 bases at V and 4 bases at J, with 8 bases in the middle. Germline lookup yields CDR1 SEHNR and CDR2 FQNEAQ (reference sequence).

This clonotype was detected ten times or more. The chain links TRBV4-1 to TRBJ2-7; unclear D gene. V lost 0 bases, J lost 6 bases, and 12 bases lay in between. This CDR3 comprises 14 residues. Germline assignment: CDR1 MGHRA and CDR2 YSYEKL. CDR3 region: CASSQDIGRVEQYF. The CDR3 region has the DNA TGCGCCAGCAGCCAAGATATCGGTAGGGTCGAGCAGTACTTC.

Ten or more counts support this clonotype. This chain joins TRBV7-9 and TRBJ1-1; no clear D. CDR1 SEHNR and CDR2 FQNEAQ come from the germline V gene (reference sequence). This CDR3 has 12 residues. V was cut by 5 bases and J by 4 bases, with 8 bases left in between. CDR3 amino acids: CASSLRGTEAFF. In DNA, the CDR3 is TGTGCCAGCAGCCTGCGGGGCACTGAAGCTTTCTTT. Looking up the rest from reference TRBV7-9 and TRBJ1-1 gives the full variable domain: DTGVSQNPRHKITKRGQNVTFRCDPISEHNRLYWYRQTLGQGPEFLTYFQNEAQLEKSRLLSDRFSAERPKGSFSTLEIQRTEQGDSAMYLCASSLRGTEAFFGQGTRLTVV.

This clonotype was recorded at least ten times. The chain has TRBV20-1 and TRBJ2-7; tentatively, D is TRBD2 (7 bases). V lost 5 bases and J lost 0, with 20 bases in between. The germline gives CDR1 DFQATT, CDR2 SNEGSKA (reference sequence). The CDR3 is 16 amino acids. CDR3 loop: CSAYPPGGGTSYEQYF. DNA of the CDR3: TGCAGTGCTTACCCTCCTGGGGGGGGCACCTCCTACGAGCAGTACTTC.

This clonotype was seen ten or more times. The chain recombines TRBV20-1 with TRBJ2-5; 7 nucleotides agree with TRBD2. J was trimmed by 4 bases and V by 3 bases; bases with no gene match: 2. The CDR3 covers 12 residues. CDR1 DFQATT and CDR2 SNEGSKA come from the germline V gene (reference sequence). The CDR3 is CSASAGVETQYF. The DNA for the CDR3 is TGCAGTGCTAGTGCGGGAGTAGAGACCCAGTACTTC.

This clonotype has at least ten counts. This chain connects TRBV5-4 to TRBJ2-1; TRBD1 or TRBD2 may be the D gene (5 bases each). Trimming pared 10 bases from V and 7 bases from J, leaving 15 bases between. The CDR3 extends over 12 amino acids. Germline CDR1 and CDR2: SGHNT and YYREEE (reference sequence). The CDR3: CAPGDGMNEQFF. DNA for the CDR3: TGTGCCCCTGGGGACGGGATGAATGAGCAGTTCTTC.

The chain links TRBV7-9 to TRBJ2-5, with 10 nucleotides matching TRBD2. With 6 bases clipped from V and 3 bases from J, the junction kept 4 bases outside the gene matches. Germline V gene data show CDR1 as SEHNR and CDR2 as FQNEAQ (reference sequence). The length of the CDR3 is 14 residues. The CDR3 nucleotides read TGTGCCAGCAGTCCTAGCGGGGGTAAAGAGACCCAGTACTTC. Translation: CASSPSGGKETQYF.

Many counts were recorded for this clonotype. This chain links TRBV12-3 or TRBV12-4 with TRBJ2-1; possible D gene TRBD2, 6 bases. V lost 3 bases, J lost 4 bases, and 19 bases lay in between. CDR3 length: 17 residues. For the CDR3, the DNA is TGTGCCAGCAGTTTTAGTCTTCGTAGCGGAGCGTACAATGAGCAGTTCTTC. It yields the protein CASSFSLRSGAYNEQFF.

This clonotype was observed at least ten times. V and J are TRBV11-3 and TRBJ2-2; D perhaps matches TRBD1 (5 bases). CDR1 is SGHNT and CDR2 is YENEEA in the germline V gene. The CDR3 covers 14 residues. Trimming pared 4 bases from V and 3 bases from J, leaving 9 bases between. CDR3 amino acids: CASSWTQDTGELFF. The CDR3 DNA is TGTGCCAGCAGCTGGACACAGGACACCGGGGAGCTGTTTTTT.

This clonotype was seen at least ten times. The chain links TRBV20-1 to TRBJ2-3; TRBD2 matches 8 bases. CDR3 length equals 14 residues. Germline V CDR1 and CDR2: DFQATT, SNEGSKA (reference sequence). The trim removed 5 bases at V and 1 base at J, leaving 5 bases unmatched. The CDR3 DNA sequence: TGCAGTGCTCGTCATAGCGGGGGCACAGATACGCAGTATTTT. This codes for CSARHSGGTDTQYF.

Many counts were recorded for this clonotype. The CDR3 sequence is CASSLIGQGFDGYTF. The CDR3, as DNA: TGTGCCAGCAGTCTAATCGGACAGGGGTTCGACGGCTACACCTTC. The chain links TRBV6-1 to TRBJ1-2; 9 bases match TRBD1. This CDR3 spans 15 amino acids. Germline CDR1 is MNHNS and CDR2 is SASEGT. V dropped 5 bases and J dropped 8; count of bases not matched to a gene: 12.

This clonotype was counted a few times. V and J are TRBV7-9 and TRBJ2-1; D remains ambiguous. Trimming shortened V by 1 base and J by 4 bases, and 2 bases separated the two germline ends. The CDR3 is 12 residues long. Germline V gives CDR1 SEHNR, CDR2 FQNEAQ (reference sequence). CDR3 in DNA: TGTGCCAGCAGCTTAGTGTACAATGAGCAGTTCTTC. As protein: CASSLVYNEQFF.

This clonotype was detected ten times or more. This chain links TRBV6-5 with TRBJ2-7; 7 nucleotides align to TRBD1. V dropped 5 bases and J dropped 5; count of bases not matched to a gene: 12. Germline V CDR1 and CDR2: MNHEY, SVGAGI. The CDR3 length is 15 residues. The CDR3 DNA follows: TGTGCCAGCAGTCGGCCTACAGGGGACCACGACGAGCAGTACTTC. Protein sequence: CASSRPTGDHDEQYF.

This clonotype has ten or more counts. The chain couples TRBV18 to TRBJ1-1; no reliable D call. The CDR3 runs to 14 residues. From germline, CDR1 is KGHSH and CDR2 LQKENI. The germline V and J ends were trimmed by 0 bases and 2 bases, with 7 bases remaining between them. In DNA form, the CDR3 reads TGTGCCAGCTCACCACCGTATGCTAACACTGAAGCTTTCTTT. Its translation: CASSPPYANTEAFF.

This clonotype has at least ten counts. The chain uses TRBV11-2 and TRBJ2-3, with TRBD2 as a possible D gene (6 bases). Germline V CDR1 and CDR2: SGHAT, FQNNGV. This CDR3 region has 16 residues. V was pared by 5 bases and J by 0 bases, with 15 bases between. The CDR3 nucleotides are TGTGCCAGCAGCCCCCCTAGCGTGGCTAGCACAGATACGCAGTATTTT. The encoded protein is CASSPPSVASTDTQYF.

The sample holds many counts of this clonotype. CDR3 in DNA: TGTGCCAGCAGTTTAATGGGCGGGAGGGCCCGGGACGAGCAGTACTTC. Encoded protein: CASSLMGGRARDEQYF. The chain combines TRBV28 with TRBJ2-7; TRBD2 matches 9 bases. The CDR3 runs 16 residues. In germline, CDR1 is MDHEN, CDR2 SYDVKM. Trimming removed 2 bases from V and 5 bases from J; junction bases left unmatched: 10.

This clonotype has just a few counts. V gene TRBV6-2 or TRBV6-3 combines with J gene TRBJ2-2; possibly TRBD1 or TRBD2 for D (5 bases each). Germline CDR1 is MNHEY and CDR2 is SVGEGT. The CDR3 has 17 residues. V shed 6 bases and J shed 1 base, with 18 bases lying between them. CDR3 nucleotides: TGTGCCAGCAGCAACGGGGTGGGGCCCGTGAACACCGGGGAGCTGTTTTTT. As protein: CASSNGVGPVNTGELFF.

This clonotype was recorded many times. The V call is TRBV9, the J call TRBJ2-5, with a possible D match to TRBD2 (6 bases). Germline-derived CDR1 and CDR2 are SGDLS and YYNGEE. The CDR3 extends over 15 amino acids. The germline V and J ends were trimmed by 3 bases and 5 bases, with 17 bases remaining between them. The chain's CDR3 is CASSEGGEAGETQYF. The CDR3 DNA reads as TGTGCCAGCAGCGAAGGAGGGGAAGCTGGGGAGACCCAGTACTTC.